This entry lists 6 T cell receptor beta chains sequenced from one sample in a study of CD8+ T cells in alopecia areata. Treatment defined: oral pan-JAK inhibitor, 5-10 mg twice daily. cDNA prepared by RNA extraction and subsequent reverse transcription served as the template for sequencing. Repertoires were generated with immunoSEQ multiplex PCR, while TCRdb's copy carries only in-frame clones and drops some. The table shows a few hundred thousand clones, with around 64% occurring only once. The sequences come from CD4+ T cells sorted from blood, collected at week 52, from a patient treated with tofacitinib. These receptors all stem from a human donor with alopecia areata.

This clone was counted only a few times. The chain couples TRBV11-2 to TRBJ2-7; TRBD1 might be the D (6 bases). V dropped 5 bases and J dropped 3 bases, with 11 bases sitting between them. Germline CDR1 is SGHAT and CDR2 is FQNNGV. This CDR3 has 13 residues. The CDR3 reads CASSQGQIYEQYF. The DNA for the CDR3 is TGTGCCAGCAGCCAGGGGCAGATCTACGAGCAGTACTTC.

This chain links TRBV29-1 with TRBJ2-3; 14 nucleotides match TRBD2. The V gene end was trimmed by 6 bases and the J gene end by 3 bases; junction bases not matched to a gene: 8. Germline loops: CDR1 SQVTM, CDR2 ANQGSEA. There are 16 residues in the CDR3. The CDR3 coding sequence is TGCAGCGTCGGGGGGACTAGCGGGGGCCGAACAGATACGCAGTATTTT. It is translated as CSVGGTSGGRTDTQYF.

The chain uses TRBV2 and TRBJ2-7, with TRBD1 matching over 7 bases. CDR3 size: 14 residues. Germline V CDR1 and CDR2: SNHLY, FYNNEI. V was pared by 4 bases and J by 0 bases, with 3 bases of the junction left unmatched. The CDR3: CASSATGSSYEQYF. The CDR3, as DNA: TGTGCCAGCAGTGCGACAGGGAGCTCCTACGAGCAGTACTTC. Complete variable domain (other parts from reference TRBV2 and TRBJ2-7): EPEVTQTPSHQVTQMGQEVILRCVPISNHLYFYWYRQILGQKVEFLVSFYNNEISEKSEIFDDQFSVERPDGSNFTLKIRSTKLEDSAMYFCASSATGSSYEQYFGPGTRLTVT.

V usage is TRBV10-3 and J usage is TRBJ2-5, with a possible D match to TRBD1 (6 bases). This CDR3 has 13 residues. V gave up 6 bases and J gave up 5 bases, with 13 bases separating them. CDR1 is ENHRY, CDR2 SYGVKD, per germline. CDR3 bases: TGTGCCATCAGCACAGGGTCGTCGGAGACCCAGTACTTC. This translates into CAISTGSSETQYF.

The chain combines TRBV11-2 with TRBJ2-4; tentatively, D is TRBD2 (6 bases). Trimming shortened V by 7 bases and J by 5 bases, and 9 bases separated the two germline ends. This CDR3 has 12 residues. CDR1 and CDR2 (germline): SGHAT, FQNNGV. This chain's CDR3 is CASTGGENIQYF. CDR3 in DNA: TGTGCCAGCACGGGCGGGGAAAACATTCAGTACTTC.

This clone turned up a few times. In nucleotides, the CDR3 is TGCAGTGCTCCGTACCAAGAGACCCAGTACTTC. Translation: CSAPYQETQYF. The V gene is TRBV20-1, the J gene TRBJ2-5; no firm D call. V was clipped by 5 bases and J by 0 bases, with 4 bases between them. Germline V CDR1 and CDR2: DFQATT, SNEGSKA (reference sequence). This CDR3 is 11 amino acids long.